This TCR beta chain was captured in a study of blood T cell repertoires in COVID-19. The wider study: Samples of COVID-19 (acute and convalescent) were obtained from the United States, Italy and Spain. Nucleic acid was either cDNA or gDNA, and it came from T cells, B-cell-depleted T cells, or PBMCs.

CDR1 KGHSH and CDR2 LQKENI come from the germline V gene. With 2 bases removed from V and 5 bases from J, the gap between germline ends came to 10 bases. The CDR3 spans 15 residues. Authors' methods: Estimation of nucleated cell counts relied on the amplification of reference gene primers. Data came from immunoSEQ multiplex PCR; TCRdb stores just in-frame clones and leaves some out. D and trimming were read from the DNA, whereas the V and J calls and clone size are those reported in that table. Here the sample spans about 55,000 clones, about nine tenths being singletons. Sample: peripheral blood. The receptor was isolated from a man older than 75 with acute or convalescent COVID-19. The rearrangement uses TRBV18 and TRBJ1-6; D is unresolved. The CDR3 protein is CASSPSQRNNSPLHF. The CDR3 region has the DNA TGTGCCAGCTCACCAAGCCAGCGCAATAATTCACCCCTCCACTTT.